This entry features one TCR beta chain sequence. No antigen is known for it. The record has no base qualities; no much larger clone is one base away. Each donor gave one peripheral blood draw, averaging roughly 120 mL, which was collected into heparinised tubes. A BD FACSAria II was used to sort naive, central memory, regulatory and stem cell-like memory CD4+ T cells with a panel that included CD45RO, CCR7, CD25, CD127, CD95 and CD27. A purity above 95% was achieved for all sorted populations. PBMCs were isolated immediately by Lymphoprep density gradient centrifugation and stained directly without culture. So that batch effects would be minimized, each experiment stained and sorted samples in pairs, pairing one healthy donor with one patient. These data come from a study of beta chain features in type 1 diabetes (dated by TCRdb to the late 2010s). For the study in its entirety: Mean age, gender distribution, total cell number and subset yield did not differ between patients and healthy donors. A total of about 100,000,000 sorted cells were examined across all samples, and RNA yield correlated strongly with the number of cells per subset. In the study, TCRB repertoires of sorted circulating CD4+ T cell subsets from recently diagnosed type 1 diabetes patients were compared with those of matched healthy donors. Regulatory and stem cell-like memory subsets were isolated from only 8 patients and about eight healthy donors, whereas naive and central memory subsets came from all 28 donors.

The High Capacity cDNA Reverse Transcription Kit was used to reverse transcribe all of the isolated RNA, meaning that expressed TCRB transcripts were what got sequenced. Deep immunoSEQ sequencing was performed on naive, central memory and regulatory T cell samples, with an average of around 3.4 million total reads per sample. Sorted cells were lysed in RLT buffer and RNA was extracted with DNase-treated RNeasy Micro or Mini kits, depending on cell number. To prevent cross-contamination, each cell subset was processed individually, whereas patient and healthy donor samples were processed jointly. The immunoSEQ multiplex PCR was used to amplify TCRB sequences from cDNA, generating 87-bp fragments that spanned the CDR3 region. The amplicons were sequenced using the Illumina HiSeq platform. The authors' analysis ran thus. Synthetic template baselines were used to correct PCR bias computationally, reads within Hamming distance 2 were collapsed together, and singletons that could not be merged were discarded. By aligning reads against IMGT, V, D and J genes, CDR3 length, and insertions or deletions at six rearrangement sites were assigned. Clonotype counts were normalized to sorted cell number within each subset before computing true diversity and Gini coefficients with the tcR R package. Repertoire sharing was quantified using the overlap coefficient calculated on TCRB nucleotide sequences. Out-of-frame TCRB sequences from naive cells were analyzed as a proxy for the pre-selection repertoire. The immuneACCESS repertoire file appears here via TCRdb, limited to in-frame rearrangements. These files lack a portion of the clones; in checked studies, under half of the deficit traces to unresolved V genes, and the cause of the others is not known. From that table come the V and J calls and clone size; the DNA was used to work out D and trimming. For this sample there are hundreds of thousands of clones; approximately 10% appear just once. The top ten clonotypes cover approximately 0.015% of the sample.

Results and caveats for the whole study, not just this receptor: Because the HLA sub-analyses included only small numbers of individuals, any influence of HLA type on TCRB rearrangement was left unresolved. Shorter templates might have been favored by PCR, but patient and control samples were amplified and corrected together, so both groups would have been affected equally by any skew. Because cDNA was sequenced instead of genomic DNA, highly expressing activated cells could be over-represented, though the groups showed no difference in activation or CD3 levels. In all four CD4+ subsets, TCRB CDR3 length was moderately but significantly shorter in type 1 diabetes patients. Patients with type 1 diabetes made fewer insertions and deleted more nucleotides at VDJ recombination sites, implying thymic rearrangement abnormalities. The naive, central memory and regulatory TCRB repertoires appeared to resemble one another more closely among patients than among healthy donors.

The sequenced sample consisted of naive CD4+ T cells from blood. Taken with the paper, the label for cell subset or site translates to: true naive CD4+ T cells. The sequence derives from a young man with type 1 diabetes.

The CDR3 region has the sequence CASSPRGTGDHEQYF. The bases read TGCGCCAGCAGCCCTCGGGGGACAGGGGACCACGAGCAGTACTTC. The sequence is built from TRBV5-1 and TRBJ2-7; 10 junctional bases match TRBD1. Based on the germline V gene, the CDR1 and CDR2 sequences are SGHRS and YFSETQ. Unmatched junction bases come to 9, with V trimmed by 4 bases and J by 5 bases. The CDR3 sequence holds 15 residues, the cysteine and phenylalanine included. The entry retains the CDR3 DNA only, 45 bases that are in frame from base 1.